This T cell receptor beta chain was sequenced for a study of blood T cell repertoires in COVID-19. Study-level information: COVID-19 samples collected from the United States, Italy and Spain covered acute and convalescent phases. The analysed material was cDNA or gDNA that came from T cells, B-cell-depleted T cells, or PBMCs.

Original processing methods: Quantification of nucleated cells was approximated via reference gene primer amplification. Sequencing was performed with immunoSEQ multiplex PCR; in TCRdb, only in-frame clones are kept and a portion is missing. V and J calls and clone size are given by that table; D and trimming were obtained from the DNA. The data contain some 150,000 clones, more than 80% of them singletons. Sequences were obtained from peripheral blood. This TCR was sampled from a woman aged 80 or older in a cohort sampled during active or convalescent COVID-19.

CDR3 DNA: TGTGCCTGGAGTGTACCTGGGACAGGAATCCTTACTTATAGCAATCAGCCCCAGCATTTT. Translation: CAWSVPGTGILTYSNQPQHF. V and J are TRBV30 and TRBJ1-5, with 8 bases lining up with TRBD1. Germline V gene lookup returns CDR1 GTSNPN and CDR2 SVGIG (reference sequence). This CDR3 spans 20 amino acids. With V trimmed by 0 bases and J by 0 bases, 16 bases remained unmatched.